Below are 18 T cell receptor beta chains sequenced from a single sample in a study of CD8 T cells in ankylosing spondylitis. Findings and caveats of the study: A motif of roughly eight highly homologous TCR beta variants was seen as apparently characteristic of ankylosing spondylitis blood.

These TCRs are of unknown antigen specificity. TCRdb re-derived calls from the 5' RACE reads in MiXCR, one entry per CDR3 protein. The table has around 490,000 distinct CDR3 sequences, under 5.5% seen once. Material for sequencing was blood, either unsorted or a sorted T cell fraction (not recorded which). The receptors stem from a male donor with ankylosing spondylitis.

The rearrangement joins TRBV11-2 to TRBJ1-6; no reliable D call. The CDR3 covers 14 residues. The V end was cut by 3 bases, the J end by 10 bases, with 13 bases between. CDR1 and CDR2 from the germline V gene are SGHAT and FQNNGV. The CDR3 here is CASSFGSTGSPLHF. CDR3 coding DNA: TGTGCCAGCAGCTTCGGGTCGACCGGCTCACCCCTCCACTTT.

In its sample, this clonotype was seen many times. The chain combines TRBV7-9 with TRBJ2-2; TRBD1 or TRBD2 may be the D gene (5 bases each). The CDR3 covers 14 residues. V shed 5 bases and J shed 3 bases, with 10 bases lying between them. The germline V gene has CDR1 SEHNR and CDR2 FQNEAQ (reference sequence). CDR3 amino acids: CASSGGVDTGELFF. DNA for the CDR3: TGTGCCAGCAGCGGGGGTGTCGACACCGGGGAGCTGTTTTTT.

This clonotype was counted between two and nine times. The CDR3 reads CASSLTQPWSSGEDYEQYF. In DNA, the CDR3 is TGTGCCAGCAGCCTCACCCAACCTTGGTCCTCAGGAGAAGACTACGAGCAGTACTTC. The rearrangement links TRBV28 to TRBJ2-7; D gene ambiguous. Per germline, CDR1 MDHEN and CDR2 SYDVKM. The CDR3 covers 19 residues. Trimming shortened V by 6 bases and J by 3 bases, and 30 bases separated the two germline ends.

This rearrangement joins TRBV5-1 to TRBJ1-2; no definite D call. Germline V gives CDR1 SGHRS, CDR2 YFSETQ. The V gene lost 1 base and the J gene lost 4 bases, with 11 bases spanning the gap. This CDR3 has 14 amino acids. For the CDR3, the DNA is TGCGCCAGCAGCTTGTTGGACGGAATCTATGGCTACACCTTC. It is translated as CASSLLDGIYGYTF.

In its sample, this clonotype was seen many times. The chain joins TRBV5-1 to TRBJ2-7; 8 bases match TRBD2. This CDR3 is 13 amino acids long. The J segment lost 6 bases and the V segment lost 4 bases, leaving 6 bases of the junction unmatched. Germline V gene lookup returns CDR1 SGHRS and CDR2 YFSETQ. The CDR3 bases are TGCGCCAGCAGCCAGCGGGAGAGTAGCGAGCAGTACTTC. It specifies CASSQRESSEQYF.

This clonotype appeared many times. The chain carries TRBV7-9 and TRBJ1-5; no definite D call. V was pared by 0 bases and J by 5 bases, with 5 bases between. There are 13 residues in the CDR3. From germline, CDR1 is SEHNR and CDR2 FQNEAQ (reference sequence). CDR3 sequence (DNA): TGTGCCAGCAGCTTAGCGATGGATCAGCCCCAGCATTTT. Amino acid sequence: CASSLAMDQPQHF.

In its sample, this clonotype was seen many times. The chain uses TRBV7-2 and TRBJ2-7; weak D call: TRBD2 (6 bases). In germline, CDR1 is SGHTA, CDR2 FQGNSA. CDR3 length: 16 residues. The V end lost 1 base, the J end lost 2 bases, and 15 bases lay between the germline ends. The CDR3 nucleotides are TGTGCCAGCAGCTTAGGATGGCTAGCGCTAACCTACGAGCAGTACTTC. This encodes CASSLGWLALTYEQYF.

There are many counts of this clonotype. Written as DNA, the CDR3 is TGTGCCAGCAGTTTAACGGGAGGGCCGGGAAACATTCAGTACTTC. Translation: CASSLTGGPGNIQYF. J is TRBJ2-4 and V is TRBV27; TRBD2 aligns across 8 bases. Germline trimming cut 2 bases from V and 6 bases from J; bases unmatched to any gene: 6. This CDR3 contains 15 residues. Germline V gene data show CDR1 as MNHEY and CDR2 as SMNVEV (reference sequence).

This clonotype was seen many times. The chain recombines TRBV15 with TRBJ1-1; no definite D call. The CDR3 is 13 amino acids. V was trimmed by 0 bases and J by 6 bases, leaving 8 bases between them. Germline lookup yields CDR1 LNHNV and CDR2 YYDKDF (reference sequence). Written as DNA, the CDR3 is TGTGCCACCAGCAGAGATCGGGTCCCTGAAGCTTTCTTT. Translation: CATSRDRVPEAFF.

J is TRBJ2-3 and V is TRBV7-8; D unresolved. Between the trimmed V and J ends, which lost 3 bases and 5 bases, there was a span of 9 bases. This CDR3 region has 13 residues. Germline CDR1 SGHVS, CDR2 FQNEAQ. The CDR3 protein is CASSLGFEDTQYF. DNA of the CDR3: TGTGCCAGCAGCTTGGGATTCGAAGATACGCAGTATTTT.

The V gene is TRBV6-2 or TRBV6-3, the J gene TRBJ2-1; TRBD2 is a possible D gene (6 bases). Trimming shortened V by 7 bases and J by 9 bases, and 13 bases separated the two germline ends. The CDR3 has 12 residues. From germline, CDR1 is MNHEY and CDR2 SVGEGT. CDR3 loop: CASTGAGIEQFF. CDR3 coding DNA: TGTGCCAGCACGGGAGCTGGAATTGAGCAGTTCTTC.

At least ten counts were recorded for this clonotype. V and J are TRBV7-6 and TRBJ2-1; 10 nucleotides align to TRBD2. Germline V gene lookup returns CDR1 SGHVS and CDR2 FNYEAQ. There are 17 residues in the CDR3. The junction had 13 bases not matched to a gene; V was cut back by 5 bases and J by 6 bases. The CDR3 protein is CASSTPLSGRRVNEQFF. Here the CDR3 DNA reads TGTGCCAGCAGCACACCCCTTAGCGGGAGGAGGGTCAATGAGCAGTTCTTC.

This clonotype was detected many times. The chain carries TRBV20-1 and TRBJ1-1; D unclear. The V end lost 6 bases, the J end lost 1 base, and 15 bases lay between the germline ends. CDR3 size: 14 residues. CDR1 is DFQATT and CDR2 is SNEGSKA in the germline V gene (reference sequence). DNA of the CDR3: TGCAGTGCCAAGGTGCTGGCGCGGAACACTGAAGCTTTCTTT. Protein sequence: CSAKVLARNTEAFF.

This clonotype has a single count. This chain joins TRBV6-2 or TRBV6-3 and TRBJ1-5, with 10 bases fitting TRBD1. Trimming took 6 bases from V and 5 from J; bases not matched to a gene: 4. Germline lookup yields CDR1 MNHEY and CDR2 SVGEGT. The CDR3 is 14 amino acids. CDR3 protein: CASRDRGGHQPQHF. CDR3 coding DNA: TGTGCCAGCAGGGACAGGGGGGGGCATCAGCCCCAGCATTTT.

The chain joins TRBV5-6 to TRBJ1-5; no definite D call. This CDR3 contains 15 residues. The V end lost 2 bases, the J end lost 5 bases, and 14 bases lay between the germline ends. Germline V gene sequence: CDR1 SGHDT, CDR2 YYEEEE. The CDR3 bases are TGTGCCAGCAGCTTATTCGGCTCGAATCATCAGCCCCAGCATTTT. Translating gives CASSLFGSNHQPQHF.

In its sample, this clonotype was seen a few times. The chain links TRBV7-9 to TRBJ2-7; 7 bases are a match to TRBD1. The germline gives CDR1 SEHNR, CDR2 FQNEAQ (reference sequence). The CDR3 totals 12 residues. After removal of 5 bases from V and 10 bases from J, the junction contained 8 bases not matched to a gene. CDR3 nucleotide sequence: TGTGCCAGCAGCCCAGGGGACAGACTTCAGTACTTC. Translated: CASSPGDRLQYF.

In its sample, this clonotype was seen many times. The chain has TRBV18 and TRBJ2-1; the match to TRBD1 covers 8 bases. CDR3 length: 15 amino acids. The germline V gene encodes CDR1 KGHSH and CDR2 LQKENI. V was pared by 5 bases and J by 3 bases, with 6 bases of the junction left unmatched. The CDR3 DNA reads TGTGCCAGCTCAGCTGGACAGGGTGACTACAATGAGCAGTTCTTC. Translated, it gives CASSAGQGDYNEQFF.

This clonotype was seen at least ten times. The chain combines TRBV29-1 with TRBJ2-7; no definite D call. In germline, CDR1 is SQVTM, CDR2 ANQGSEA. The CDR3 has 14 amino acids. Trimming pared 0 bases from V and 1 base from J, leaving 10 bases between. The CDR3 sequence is CSVEERGLSYEQYF. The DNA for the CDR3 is TGCAGCGTTGAAGAACGCGGCTTGTCCTACGAGCAGTACTTC.